This T cell receptor (beta chain) was captured in a study of glioma-infiltrating T cells after dendritic cell vaccination. Study background: Dendritic cells derived from monocytes and pulsed with autologous tumor lysate formed the vaccine.

This sample's time point: after dendritic cell vaccination, including at tumor progression/relapse. Isocitrate dehydrogenase mutation was absent in all glioblastoma patients. V was cut by 1 base and J by 0 bases, with 8 bases left in between. The CDR3 extends over 15 amino acids. Germline loops: CDR1 SGHDN, CDR2 FVKESK. Amplification used 60 V beta primers and 13 J beta primers. Assay used: immunoSEQ multiplex PCR; TCRdb lists only in-frame clones, some missing. The sample holds approximately 50,000 clones, around nine tenths seen once. Here the sequenced sample was blood, taken after dendritic cell vaccination. The chain combines TRBV14 with TRBJ2-3; D call uncertain. This receptor was taken from a human donor with glioblastoma. The CDR3 loop reads CASSQGLISTDTQYF. CDR3 sequence (DNA): TGTGCCAGCAGCCAAGGACTTATCAGCACAGATACGCAGTATTTT.